The next 5 T cell receptor beta chains were all read from a single sample in a study of B cell selection in AIRE deficiency. Regulatory T cells were sorted as CD4+CD25hiCD127low/negative cells. Measured with immunoSEQ multiplex PCR; TCRdb has only the in-frame clones, and not every one. The table lists several thousand clones, 87% of them singletons, with about 2.5% in the top ten. The sequenced material came from Tregs sorted from PBMCs. The source is a human donor with AIRE deficiency.

This clone was observed a single time. Written as DNA, the CDR3 is TGTGCCAGCAGGACTAGCGGGAGCAATGAGCAGTTCTTC. Its protein is CASRTSGSNEQFF. The rearrangement joins TRBV6-5 to TRBJ2-1; 12 nucleotides agree with TRBD2. The CDR3 is 13 residues long. Germline V lookup: CDR1 MNHEY, CDR2 SVGAGI. With 6 bases clipped from V and 6 bases from J, the junction kept 0 bases outside the gene matches.

DNA for the CDR3: TGTGCCAGCAGCTTTGTCGGGGCTCAAGTCTACGAGCAGTACTTC. As protein: CASSFVGAQVYEQYF. The V call is TRBV5-4, the J call TRBJ2-7; D could derive from TRBD1 or TRBD2 (5 bases each). Trimming cost V 2 bases and J 3 bases, with 15 bases left between them. Germline-derived CDR1 and CDR2 are SGHNT and YYREEE (reference sequence). The CDR3 is made up of 15 amino acids.

This clone was detected a few times. The chain links TRBV7-2 to TRBJ2-3; D possibly corresponds to TRBD2 (5 bases). CDR1 and CDR2 (germline): SGHTA, FQGNSA. Trimming left V 3 bases short and J 0 bases short, with 7 bases between. The CDR3 length is 14 residues. CDR3 in DNA: TGTGCCAGCAGCTTCCAGCGGAGCACAGATACGCAGTATTTT. Amino acids: CASSFQRSTDTQYF.

The CDR3 sequence is CASSIDGGDTDTQYF. The CDR3 DNA reads TGTGCCAGTAGTATAGACGGGGGAGACACAGATACGCAGTATTTT. The gene calls are TRBV19 and TRBJ2-3; D is perhaps TRBD2 (6 bases). With 0 bases removed from V and 2 bases from J, the gap between germline ends came to 9 bases. Germline V lookup: CDR1 LNHDA, CDR2 SQIVND (reference sequence). This CDR3 has 15 amino acids.

The chain combines TRBV7-9 with TRBJ2-3, with 7 bases aligning to TRBD2. The germline V gene has CDR1 SEHNR and CDR2 FQNEAQ (reference sequence). J gave up 1 base and V 5 bases, and 9 bases lay outside the gene matches. This CDR3 region has 16 residues. The CDR3 spells CASSTRIGRGTDTQYF. The CDR3 DNA reads TGTGCCAGCAGCACACGAATAGGGAGGGGCACAGATACGCAGTATTTT.